This TCR beta chain stems from a study of spatial heterogeneity in lung cancer. The study, taken as a whole, reports: Among blood samples, ubiquitous expanded tumor TCRs appeared more at resection than at follow-up.

MiXCR, applied by TCRdb to the 5' RACE reads, yields one record per CDR3 protein. Of tens of thousands of distinct CDR3 sequences detected, around 8.6% appear once; the ten largest clones hold less than 9%. Regarding time point: sample taken at primary tumor resection. No cell sorting; template was whole RNA from tumor, lung tissue or PBMC. The table lists this clonotype with many counts. Its antigen remains unidentified. V shed 8 bases and J shed 0 bases, with 14 bases lying between them. The CDR3 consists of 15 residues. Germline V lookup: CDR1 SEHNR, CDR2 FQNEAQ (reference sequence). This sequence originates from a male donor with early-stage non-small cell lung cancer. The chain recombines TRBV7-9 with TRBJ2-4; D is undetermined. Sequencing used PBMCs, obtained at surgery. Here the CDR3 DNA reads TGTGCCAGCGCTCCTACCGTGGGAGCCAAAAACATTCAGTACTTC. Protein sequence: CASAPTVGAKNIQYF.